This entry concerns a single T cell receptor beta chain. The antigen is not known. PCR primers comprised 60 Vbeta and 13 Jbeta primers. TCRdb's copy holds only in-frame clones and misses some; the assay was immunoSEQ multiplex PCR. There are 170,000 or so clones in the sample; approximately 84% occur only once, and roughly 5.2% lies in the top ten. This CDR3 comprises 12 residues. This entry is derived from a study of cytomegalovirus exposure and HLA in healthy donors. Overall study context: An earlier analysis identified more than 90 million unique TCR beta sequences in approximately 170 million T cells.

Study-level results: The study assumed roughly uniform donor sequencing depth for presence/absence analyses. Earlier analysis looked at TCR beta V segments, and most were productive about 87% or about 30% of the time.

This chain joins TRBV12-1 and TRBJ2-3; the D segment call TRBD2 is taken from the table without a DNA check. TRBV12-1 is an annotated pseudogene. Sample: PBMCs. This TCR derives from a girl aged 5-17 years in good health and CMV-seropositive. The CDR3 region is CASSFIGDTQYF. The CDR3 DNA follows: TGTGCCAGCAGCTTCATCGGAGATACGCAGTATTTT.